This TCR beta chain was recorded in a study of patients and donors after allogeneic stem cell transplantation. Using its own MiXCR run on the RT-PCR reads, TCRdb lists one record per CDR3 protein. The table lists about a million distinct CDR3 sequences, approximately 18% of them singletons. Germline V gives CDR1 SGHRS, CDR2 YFSETQ. V lost 0 bases to trimming and J lost 2 bases; unmatched junction nucleotides: 7. The CDR3 extends over 16 amino acids. The sequencing input was blood, either unsorted or a sorted T cell fraction (not recorded which). This chain uses TRBV5-1 with TRBJ2-5; 7 bases agree with TRBD1. The sequence derives from a human donor who was either an allogeneic HSCT recipient or a stem cell or donor lymphocyte infusion donor (not recorded which). It is not recorded whose cells these are; they may come from a transplant donor. For the CDR3, the DNA is TGCGCCAGCAGCTTGGTAGGGGGCCGAGTTCAAGAGACCCAGTACTTC. It codes for CASSLVGGRVQETQYF.